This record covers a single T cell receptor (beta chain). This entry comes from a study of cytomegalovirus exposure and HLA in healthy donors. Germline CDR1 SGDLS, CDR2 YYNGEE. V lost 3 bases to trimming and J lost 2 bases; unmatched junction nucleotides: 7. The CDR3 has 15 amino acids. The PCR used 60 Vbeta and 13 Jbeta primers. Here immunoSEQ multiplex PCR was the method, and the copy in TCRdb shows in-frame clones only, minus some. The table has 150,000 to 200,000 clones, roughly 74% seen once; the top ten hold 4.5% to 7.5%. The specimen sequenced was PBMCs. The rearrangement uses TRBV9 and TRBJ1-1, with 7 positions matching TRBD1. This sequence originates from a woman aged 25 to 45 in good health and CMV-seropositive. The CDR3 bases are TGTGCCAGCAGCGCCTTCACAGGGGCAAACACTGAAGCTTTCTTT. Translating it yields CASSAFTGANTEAFF.